This passage covers 23 T cell receptor beta chains from one sample sequenced in a study of regulatory T cells in long-lasting Graves disease. Building of the TCR beta libraries involved iRepertoire HTBI primers and Arm-PCR of CDR3 regions. Via MiXCR, TCRdb re-called the multiplex PCR reads, giving one row per CDR3 protein. Of roughly 450,000 distinct CDR3 sequences in the sample, approximately 22% were seen once. Documented time point: persistent/refractory GD, antithyroid drugs over 5 years with positive TRAb. The TCR library was prepared using RNA isolated from PBMCs. The input for sequencing was peripheral blood mononuclear cells (PBMCs), taken when the disease was refractory, from a patient treated with antithyroid drugs. The receptors stem from a female donor with Graves disease.

This clonotype was counted ten times or more. This chain joins TRBV5-5 and TRBJ1-2, with a weak D call TRBD1 (6 bases). The germline V gene encodes CDR1 SGHKS and CDR2 YYEKEE (reference sequence). Trimming removed 4 bases at V and 3 bases at J, with 13 bases between. There are 14 residues in the CDR3. This CDR3 reads CASSNQGNDYGYTF. Here the CDR3 DNA reads TGTGCCAGCAGCAATCAGGGGAACGACTATGGCTACACCTTC.

This clonotype has at least ten counts. The V call is TRBV6-1, the J call TRBJ2-5, with a possible D match to TRBD1 (6 bases). The germline gives CDR1 MNHNS, CDR2 SASEGT. The CDR3 covers 13 residues. Trimming shortened V by 8 bases and J by 5 bases, and 15 bases separated the two germline ends. CDR3 sequence reads: CASEDSSWETQYF. In nucleotides, the CDR3 is TGTGCCAGCGAGGACAGCAGCTGGGAGACCCAGTACTTC.

This clonotype was seen many times. V gene TRBV7-2 combines with J gene TRBJ1-2; TRBD1 agrees at 7 bases. After removal of 6 bases from V and 6 bases from J, the junction contained 4 bases not matched to a gene. The CDR3 spans 12 residues. Germline loops: CDR1 SGHTA, CDR2 FQGNSA. CDR3 in amino acids: CASSLQGDGYTF. DNA for the CDR3: TGTGCCAGCAGTTTGCAGGGGGATGGCTACACCTTC.

Only a few counts were recorded for this clonotype. The genes are TRBV7-2 and TRBJ2-3; TRBD2 matches 7 bases. The V gene end was trimmed by 1 base and the J gene end by 3 bases; junction bases not matched to a gene: 4. Germline V lookup: CDR1 SGHTA, CDR2 FQGNSA. The CDR3 is 15 amino acids. CDR3: CASSLGAGATDTQYF. The CDR3, as DNA: TGTGCCAGCAGCTTAGGGGCGGGAGCAACAGATACGCAGTATTTT.

This clonotype was seen many times. This chain joins TRBV25-1 and TRBJ2-5, with D perhaps TRBD2 (6 bases). The CDR3 runs 15 residues. CDR1 MGHDK and CDR2 SYGVNS come from the germline V gene. V lost 1 base and J 4 bases, leaving 13 bases between the germline ends. In DNA form, the CDR3 reads TGTGCCAGCAGTGAATCGCTGGGAGGTGGAGAGACCCAGTACTTC. Translation gives CASSESLGGGETQYF. Using reference TRBV25-1 and TRBJ2-5 for the parts outside the CDR3, the full variable domain is EADIYQTPRYLVIGTGKKITLECSQTMGHDKMYWYQQDPGMELHLIHYSYGVNSTEKGDLSSESTVSRIRTEHFPLTLESARPSHTSQYLCASSESLGGGETQYFGPGTRLLVL.

V and J are TRBV6-2 or TRBV6-3 and TRBJ1-2, with 10 bases matching TRBD1. J gave up 0 bases and V 7 bases, and 2 bases lay outside the gene matches. The CDR3 length is 14 residues. Germline V gene sequence: CDR1 MNHEY, CDR2 SVGEGT. The CDR3: CASTGTGANYGYTF. As DNA, the CDR3 is TGTGCCAGCACCGGGACAGGGGCTAACTATGGCTACACCTTC.

This clonotype turned up a few times. The chain carries TRBV6-1 and TRBJ1-3, with unresolved D. V gave up 6 bases and J gave up 8 bases, with 8 bases separating them. The CDR3 has 11 residues. Germline V gene lookup returns CDR1 MNHNS and CDR2 SASEGT. The CDR3 region is CASRRQDTIYF. The CDR3 region has the DNA TGTGCCAGCAGGCGGCAGGACACCATATATTTT.

This clonotype was recorded a few times. V usage is TRBV30 and J usage is TRBJ2-7; D ambiguous. Trimming shortened V by 0 bases and J by 3 bases, and 6 bases separated the two germline ends. The CDR3 has 12 residues. Germline CDR1 reads GTSNPN; CDR2 reads SVGIG (reference sequence). The CDR3 spells CAWSVNRYEQYF. In nucleotides, the CDR3 is TGTGCCTGGAGTGTTAACCGCTACGAGCAGTACTTC.

This clonotype was seen ten or more times. The chain has TRBV28 and TRBJ1-2; 8 bases line up with TRBD1. This CDR3 region has 15 residues. Losses at the gene ends were 6 bases for V and 4 bases for J; bases not matched to a gene: 10. Looked up from germline, CDR1 is MDHEN and CDR2 is SYDVKM. In DNA, the CDR3 is TGTGCCAGCAGCTCCCTCCGACAGGGGAGCTATGGCTACACCTTC. As protein: CASSSLRQGSYGYTF.

The chain joins TRBV28 to TRBJ2-3; no firm D call. CDR3 length: 12 residues. V was shortened by 1 base and J by 6 bases, with 5 bases between the two germline ends. Germline assignment: CDR1 MDHEN and CDR2 SYDVKM. CDR3 in amino acids: CASSLYADTQYF. The CDR3 coding sequence is TGTGCCAGCAGTTTATACGCCGATACGCAGTATTTT.

The chain is built from TRBV7-9 and TRBJ2-3; D uncertain. The germline V and J ends were trimmed by 5 bases and 3 bases, with 24 bases remaining between them. The CDR3 has 18 amino acids. Germline CDR1 and CDR2: SEHNR and FQNEAQ (reference sequence). CDR3 protein: CASSPQSSWHGRTDTQYF. The CDR3 DNA reads TGTGCCAGCAGCCCTCAGAGTAGTTGGCACGGTCGAACAGATACGCAGTATTTT.

This clonotype appeared once. The chain carries TRBV4-1 and TRBJ2-5; 8 bases are a match to TRBD2. CDR1 is MGHRA, CDR2 YSYEKL, per germline. The CDR3 contains 16 residues. Germline trimming cut 0 bases from V and 5 bases from J; bases unmatched to any gene: 8. The CDR3 DNA reads as TGCGCCAGCAGCCAAGATGAGCGGGGGACCAGTGAGACCCAGTACTTC. As protein: CASSQDERGTSETQYF.

The table lists this clonotype with many counts. This chain uses TRBV28 with TRBJ2-7, with 8 nucleotides matching TRBD2. The V segment lost 4 bases and the J segment 0 bases; nucleotides outside the gene matches: 8. Germline CDR1 and CDR2: MDHEN and SYDVKM. The CDR3 totals 16 residues. The CDR3 protein is CASSSPGLAGSYEQYF. The DNA of the CDR3 is TGTGCCAGCAGTTCCCCCGGACTAGCTGGCTCCTACGAGCAGTACTTC. Filled out from reference TRBV28 and TRBJ2-7, the complete variable domain reads DVKVTQSSRYLVKRTGEKVFLECVQDMDHENMFWYRQDPGLGLRLIYFSYDVKMKEKGDIPEGYSVSREKKERFSLILESASTNQTSMYLCASSSPGLAGSYEQYFGPGTRLTVT.

Here the CDR3 DNA reads TGCGCCAGCAGACTCAACTGGGACACCGAGTTTTTT. Protein product: CASRLNWDTEFF. The J gene is TRBJ2-2, the V gene TRBV5-1; weak D call: TRBD1 (6 bases). The V gene lost 5 bases and the J gene lost 16 bases, with 18 bases spanning the gap. CDR3 length: 12 amino acids. The V gene's germline CDR1 is SGHRS and CDR2 YFSETQ. Filled out from reference TRBV5-1 and TRBJ2-2, the complete variable domain reads KAGVTQTPRYLIKTRGQQVTLSCSPISGHRSVSWYQQTPGQGLQFLFEYFSETQRNKGNFPGRFSGRQFSNSRSEMNVSTLELGDSALYLCASRLNWDTEFFGEGSRLTVL.

This clonotype was counted a few times. The V gene is TRBV2, the J gene TRBJ1-3, with D maybe TRBD1 (5 bases). V lost 4 bases and J 0 bases, leaving 7 bases between the germline ends. The CDR3 is 14 residues long. The germline V gene encodes CDR1 SNHLY and CDR2 FYNNEI. CDR3 bases: TGTGCCAGCAGTGGAGGGGTCTCTGGAAACACCATATATTTT. The encoded protein is CASSGGVSGNTIYF. The complete variable domain, with remaining parts taken from reference TRBV2 and TRBJ1-3, reads EPEVTQTPSHQVTQMGQEVILRCVPISNHLYFYWYRQILGQKVEFLVSFYNNEISEKSEIFDDQFSVERPDGSNFTLKIRSTKLEDSAMYFCASSGGVSGNTIYFGEGSWLTVV.

This clonotype was found many times. V and J are TRBV28 and TRBJ2-7; a weak D match, TRBD2 (7 bases). V was clipped by 3 bases and J by 4 bases, with 19 bases between them. The CDR3 runs to 16 residues. Germline CDR1 is MDHEN and CDR2 is SYDVKM. CDR3 region: CASSFGRGRAGYEQYF. In DNA, the CDR3 is TGTGCCAGCAGTTTTGGACGGGGGCGAGCGGGATACGAGCAGTACTTC.

For this clonotype: A much larger clone lies a single base off, so this may be a read error. The DNA of the CDR3 is TGCAGTGCTAGAACGGACGGCCTCAGTGGAAACACCATATATTTT. This gives the protein CSARTDGLSGNTIYF. This sequence joins TRBV20-1 and TRBJ1-3; D uncertain. The CDR3 has 15 residues. Germline assignment: CDR1 DFQATT and CDR2 SNEGSKA (reference sequence). The V gene lost 2 bases and the J gene lost 3 bases, with 14 bases spanning the gap.

The V call is TRBV9, the J call TRBJ2-5; no reliable D call. Looked up from germline, CDR1 is SGDLS and CDR2 is YYNGEE. The CDR3 extends over 14 amino acids. V lost 2 bases and J 7 bases, leaving 15 bases between the germline ends. The CDR3 region is CASSVGPLIRTQYF. CDR3 DNA sequence: TGTGCCAGCAGCGTCGGGCCCCTCATCCGGACCCAGTACTTC.

V gene TRBV7-9 combines with J gene TRBJ1-5, with a weak D call TRBD1 (5 bases). The germline V and J ends were trimmed by 2 bases and 6 bases, with 20 bases remaining between them. Germline loops: CDR1 SEHNR, CDR2 FQNEAQ (reference sequence). The CDR3 covers 17 residues. The CDR3: CASSLQGGPGLGQPQHF. DNA of the CDR3: TGTGCCAGCAGCTTACAGGGCGGCCCAGGGTTAGGTCAGCCCCAGCATTTT.

This clonotype came up many times. The chain joins TRBV28 to TRBJ1-2; D gene ambiguous. This CDR3 spans 15 amino acids. V lost 6 bases and J 2 bases, leaving 16 bases between the germline ends. Germline V gives CDR1 MDHEN, CDR2 SYDVKM. The CDR3 DNA reads TGTGCCAGCAGCCGACTGAACGGCCCCAACTATGGCTACACCTTC. This sequence encodes CASSRLNGPNYGYTF.

This clonotype appeared a few times. The V call is TRBV6-2 or TRBV6-3, the J call TRBJ2-4; D perhaps matches TRBD2 (6 bases). V was clipped by 0 bases and J by 8 bases, with 11 bases between them. Germline V gene data show CDR1 as MNHEY and CDR2 as SVGEGT. The CDR3 is 14 residues long. The CDR3 sequence: CASSYSWTTDIQYF. In DNA form, the CDR3 reads TGTGCCAGCAGTTACTCGTGGACTACCGACATTCAGTACTTC.

This clonotype was found many times. The V gene is TRBV12-3 or TRBV12-4, the J gene TRBJ1-2; D call uncertain. The CDR3 runs 13 residues. The V end was cut by 1 base, the J end by 4 bases, with 7 bases between. Here the CDR3 reads CASSLGAGYGYTF. The CDR3 region has the DNA TGTGCCAGCAGTTTAGGTGCAGGCTATGGCTACACCTTC.

This clonotype was observed at least ten times. The chain joins TRBV28 to TRBJ2-2; D gene unclear. The germline V and J ends were trimmed by 5 bases and 5 bases, with 12 bases remaining between them. The CDR3 length is 14 residues. CDR1 is MDHEN and CDR2 is SYDVKM in the germline V gene. CDR3 residues: CASSLPLETGELFF. CDR3 DNA sequence: TGTGCCAGCAGTCTGCCCCTAGAGACCGGGGAGCTGTTTTTT.